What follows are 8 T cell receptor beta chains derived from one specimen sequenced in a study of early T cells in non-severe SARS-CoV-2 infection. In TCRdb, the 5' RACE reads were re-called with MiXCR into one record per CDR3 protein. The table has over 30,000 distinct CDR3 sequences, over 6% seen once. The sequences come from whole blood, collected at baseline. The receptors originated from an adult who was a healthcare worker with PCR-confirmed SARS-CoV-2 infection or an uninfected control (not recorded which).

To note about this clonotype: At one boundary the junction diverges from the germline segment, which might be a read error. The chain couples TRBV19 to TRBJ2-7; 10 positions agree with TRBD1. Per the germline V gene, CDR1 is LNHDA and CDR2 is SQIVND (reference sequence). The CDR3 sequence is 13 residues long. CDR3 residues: CVSSGTGEWEQYF. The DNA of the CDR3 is TGTGTCAGTAGTGGGACAGGGGAATGGGAGCAGTACTTC.

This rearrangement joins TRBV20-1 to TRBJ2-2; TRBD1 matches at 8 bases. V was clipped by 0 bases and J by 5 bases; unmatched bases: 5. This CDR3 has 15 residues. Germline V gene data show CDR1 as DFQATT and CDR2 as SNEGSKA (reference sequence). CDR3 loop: CSARDRTGGTGELFF. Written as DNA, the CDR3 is TGCAGTGCTAGAGATCGCACAGGGGGGACCGGGGAGCTGTTTTTT.

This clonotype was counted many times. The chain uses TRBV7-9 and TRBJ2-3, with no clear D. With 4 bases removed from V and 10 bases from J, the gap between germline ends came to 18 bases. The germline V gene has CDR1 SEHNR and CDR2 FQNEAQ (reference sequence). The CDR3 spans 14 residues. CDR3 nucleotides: TGTGCCAGCAGCTCCCGCCAGGCTGGCGGACCGCAGTATTTT. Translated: CASSSRQAGGPQYF.

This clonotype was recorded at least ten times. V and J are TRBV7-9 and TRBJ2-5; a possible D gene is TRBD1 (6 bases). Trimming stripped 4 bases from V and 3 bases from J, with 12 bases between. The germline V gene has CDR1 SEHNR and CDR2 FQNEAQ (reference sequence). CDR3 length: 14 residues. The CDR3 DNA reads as TGTGCCAGCAGCTCCTCAACAGGGAAAGAGACCCAGTACTTC. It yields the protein CASSSSTGKETQYF.

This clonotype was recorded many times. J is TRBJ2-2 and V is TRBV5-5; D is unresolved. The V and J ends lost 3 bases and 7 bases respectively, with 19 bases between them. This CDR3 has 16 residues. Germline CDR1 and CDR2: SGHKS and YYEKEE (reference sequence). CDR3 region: CASSWENSPRVGELFF. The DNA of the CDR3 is TGTGCCAGCAGCTGGGAAAACAGCCCTCGTGTCGGGGAGCTGTTTTTT.

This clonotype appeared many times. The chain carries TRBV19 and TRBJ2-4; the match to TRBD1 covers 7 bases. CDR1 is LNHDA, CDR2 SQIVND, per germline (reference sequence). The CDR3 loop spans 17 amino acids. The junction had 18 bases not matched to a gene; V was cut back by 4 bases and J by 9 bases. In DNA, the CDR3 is TGTGCCAGTAGTACACCTCCCCGGACTGGACAGGCGGGCATTCAGTACTTC. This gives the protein CASSTPPRTGQAGIQYF.

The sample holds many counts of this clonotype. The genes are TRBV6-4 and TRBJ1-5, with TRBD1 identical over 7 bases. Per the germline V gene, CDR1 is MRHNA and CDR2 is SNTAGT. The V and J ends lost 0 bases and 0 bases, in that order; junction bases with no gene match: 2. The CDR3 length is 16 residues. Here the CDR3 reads CASSDSGQYSNQPQHF. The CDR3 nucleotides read TGTGCCAGCAGTGACTCGGGACAGTATAGCAATCAGCCCCAGCATTTT.

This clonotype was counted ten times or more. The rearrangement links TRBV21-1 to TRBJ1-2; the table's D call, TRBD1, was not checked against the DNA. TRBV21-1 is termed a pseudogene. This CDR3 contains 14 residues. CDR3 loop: CASSKSDRNYGYTF. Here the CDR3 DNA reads TGTGCCAGCAGCAAGTCGGACAGGAACTATGGCTACACCTTC.